Presented here are 24 T cell receptor beta chains from one specimen sequenced in a study of molecular identifiers for immune sequencing clone quantification (dated by TCRdb to 2016 to 2019). The protocol used for the library was PCR. These reads were obtained on an Illumina HiSeq 4000. In TCRdb, the public reads were trimmed at Q25 with fastp and aligned with MiXCR, with productive beta chains retained. Each record represents a unique CDR3 protein, reported with the most common genes and DNA among its rows. Within this sample are some 66,000 distinct CDR3 sequences, with about a fifth of them counted one time only. The top ten clonotypes cover approximately 1.5% of the sample. Sequenced: naive CD8+ T cells from blood, with Jurkat cell RNA spiked in. In the paper's terms, the cell subset or site label means: FACS-sorted CD8+CD4-CCR7+CD45RA+ naive T cells. The receptor source for this set is a human donor in good health. Some libraries in this study had Jurkat cell RNA spiked in.

The genes are TRBV20-1 and TRBJ2-7; D might be TRBD2 (5 bases). Germline loops: CDR1 DFQATT, CDR2 SNEGSKA (reference sequence). The CDR3 covers 14 residues. Deletions cut 0 bases from V and 3 bases from J, with 12 bases between. The CDR3 sequence: CSAREREMSYEQYF. CDR3 DNA sequence: TGCAGTGCTAGAGAGAGGGAAATGAGCTACGAGCAGTACTTC.

A note on this clonotype: This could be a read error, since a much larger clone is one nucleotide away. The chain is built from TRBV21-1 and TRBJ2-1. TRBV21-1 constitutes a pseudogene. The CDR3 totals 16 residues. The CDR3 region is CASSKSGVTTSNGQFF. Written as DNA, the CDR3 is TGTGCCAGCAGCAAAAGCGGCGTAACCACAAGCAATGGGCAGTTCTTC.

This clonotype was seen a single time. A much bigger clone sits one base away, suggesting this may be a read error. The CDR3 ends on some other residue instead of the conserved phenylalanine or tryptophan, so this is likely a read error. The chain joins TRBV28 to TRBJ2-1, with TRBD2 matching 13 bases. The V gene's germline CDR1 is MDHEN and CDR2 SYDVKM. V lost 4 bases to trimming and J lost 9 bases; unmatched junction nucleotides: 12. This CDR3 contains 17 residues. CDR3 residues: CASSSPPGTSGKGEQFL. As DNA, the CDR3 is TGTGCCAGCAGTTCGCCTCCCGGGACTAGCGGGAAGGGTGAGCAGTTCCTC.

In its sample, this clonotype was seen many times. V is TRBV15 and J is TRBJ2-7; D gene ambiguous. This CDR3 has 13 residues. The V gene's germline CDR1 is LNHNV and CDR2 YYDKDF (reference sequence). V shed 4 bases and J shed 0 bases, with 7 bases lying between them. CDR3 protein: CATSTSTSYEQYF. The CDR3 nucleotides read TGTGCCACCAGCACATCTACCTCCTACGAGCAGTACTTC.

This clonotype was seen ten or more times. The V and J genes are TRBV14 and TRBJ2-1, with D possibly TRBD1 on 6 matching bases. V was cut by 2 bases and J by 1 base, with 6 bases left in between. Germline V gene data show CDR1 as SGHDN and CDR2 as FVKESK. The CDR3 runs 14 residues. The CDR3 DNA reads TGTGCCAGCAGCCAAACAGGGTCCTACAATGAGCAGTTCTTC. This gives the protein CASSQTGSYNEQFF.

This clonotype was observed at least ten times. This sequence joins TRBV28 and TRBJ1-1; TRBD1 matches 9 bases. This CDR3 comprises 14 residues. The ends lost 7 bases at V and 1 base at J; junction bases unmatched: 4. CDR1 is MDHEN, CDR2 SYDVKM, per germline. The CDR3 reads CASNTGGRNTEAFF. The CDR3 nucleotides are TGTGCCAGCAACACAGGGGGCAGGAACACTGAAGCTTTCTTT.

Concerning this clonotype: A much larger clone lies one base from this, so it may be a read error. CDR3 nucleotides: TGTGCCAGCAGTTACCCCTTGGCAGTAAATAGCAATCAGCCCCAGCATTTT. Translated: CASSYPLAVNSNQPQHF. The chain couples TRBV6-2 or TRBV6-3 to TRBJ1-5; unclear D gene. The CDR3 is 17 amino acids. Trimming took 2 bases from V and 0 from J, leaving 14 bases between them. The germline CDR1 and CDR2 sequences are MNHEY and SVGEGT.

This clonotype was counted at least ten times. This chain uses TRBV29-1 with TRBJ1-1; D is unresolved. V dropped 3 bases and J dropped 4 bases, with 0 bases sitting between them. The CDR3 spans 9 residues. CDR1 SQVTM and CDR2 ANQGSEA come from the germline V gene. The CDR3 region is CSVDTEAFF. In DNA form, the CDR3 reads TGCAGCGTTGACACTGAAGCTTTCTTT. Complete variable domain (other parts from reference TRBV29-1 and TRBJ1-1): SAVISQKPSRDICQRGTSLTIQCQVDSQVTMMFWYRQQPGQSLTLIATANQGSEATYESGFVIDKFPISRPNLTFSTLTVSNMSPEDSSIYLCSVDTEAFFGQGTRLTVV.

A word on this clonotype: A much larger clone lies a single base off, so this may be a read error. This chain joins TRBV27 and TRBJ2-3, with 8 bases fitting TRBD2. There are 16 residues in the CDR3. Germline-derived CDR1 and CDR2 are MNHEY and SMNVEV (reference sequence). The CDR3 DNA sequence: TGTGCCAGCAGCACGGGGCCGGGACTAGGAATATTAACGCGGTATTTT. Protein product: CASSTGPGLGILTRYF.

In the case of this clonotype: With a much larger clone just one base away, this may be a read error. The chain is built from TRBV29-1 and TRBJ2-1, with 7 bases lining up with TRBD2. Germline V lookup: CDR1 SQVTM, CDR2 ANQGSEA. The CDR3 covers 14 residues. The CDR3 region is CSVGGVSSYNEQSF. The CDR3 DNA reads TGCAGCGTGGGGGGGGTAAGCTCCTACAATGAGCAGTCCTTC.

This clonotype was seen repeatedly, ten times or more. V usage is TRBV19 and J usage is TRBJ1-1, with TRBD1 identical over 7 bases. J gave up 4 bases and V 7 bases, and 9 bases lay outside the gene matches. CDR1 and CDR2 from the germline V gene are LNHDA and SQIVND (reference sequence). The CDR3 contains 14 residues. The CDR3 region has the DNA TGTGCCAGTATTTCCGACAGGGAGGCCACTGAAGCTTTCTTT. Its translation is CASISDREATEAFF.

In regard to this clonotype: A read error may be the cause here, since a much bigger clone is one base away. DNA for the CDR3: TGTGCCAGCAGCTCAGTAACTACAGCGCAGTTCTTC. Translating it yields CASSSVTTAQFF. V and J are TRBV11-2 and TRBJ2-1; D remains ambiguous. Germline assignment: CDR1 SGHAT and CDR2 FQNNGV. The CDR3 consists of 12 residues. V shed 4 bases and J shed 12 bases, with 13 bases lying between them.

This clonotype was detected only a few times. The rearrangement links TRBV27 to TRBJ1-4; D call uncertain. Germline V lookup: CDR1 MNHEY, CDR2 SMNVEV (reference sequence). The CDR3 runs 13 residues. The V and J ends lost 5 bases and 5 bases respectively, with 9 bases between them. CDR3 loop: CASSLAANEKLFF. The CDR3 nucleotides read TGTGCCAGCAGTCTCGCCGCCAATGAAAAACTGTTTTTT.

The chain recombines TRBV19 with TRBJ2-7; D tentatively reads TRBD1 or TRBD2 (6 bases each). Trimming left V 3 bases short and J 2 bases short, with 11 bases between. From germline, CDR1 is LNHDA and CDR2 SQIVND (reference sequence). The CDR3 runs to 14 residues. The CDR3 bases are TGTGCCAGTAGTATCTCGGGGGCAACCTACGAGCAGTACTTC. This sequence encodes CASSISGATYEQYF.

Notes on this clonotype: It may be a read error: a sequence one base away is much more abundant. This sequence joins TRBV5-1 and TRBJ1-1; D is unclear. CDR3 length equals 14 residues. CDR1 and CDR2 (germline): SGHRS, YFSETQ. The CDR3 loop is CACSLWEGGTEAFF. As DNA, the CDR3 is TGCGCCTGCAGCTTGTGGGAGGGAGGTACTGAAGCTTTCTTT.

On this clonotype itself: A much larger clone lies one base from this, so it may be a read error. V usage is TRBV9 and J usage is TRBJ2-2; D is possibly TRBD2 (5 bases). This CDR3 has 13 amino acids. Germline values: CDR1 SGDLS, CDR2 YYNGEE. The CDR3 bases are TGTGCCAGCAGCCCGACGAACACCGGGGAGCTGCTTTTT. As protein: CASSPTNTGELLF. The full variable domain, with the rest looked up from reference TRBV9 and TRBJ2-2, is DSGVTQTPKHLITATGQRVTLRCSPRSGDLSVYWYQQSLDQGLQFLIQYYNGEERAKGNILERFSAQQFPDLHSELNLSSLELGDSALYFCASSPTNTGELLFGEGSRLTVL.

The rearrangement uses TRBV27 and TRBJ2-1, with 9 bases matching TRBD2. The CDR3 has 15 amino acids. From germline, CDR1 is MNHEY and CDR2 SMNVEV (reference sequence). After removal of 6 bases from V and 5 bases from J, the junction contained 8 bases not matched to a gene. CDR3 DNA: TGTGCCAGCAGATTAGCGGGGGACGCTAACAATGAGCAGTTCTTC. It codes for CASRLAGDANNEQFF.

With respect to this clonotype: Compared with germline, one end of the junction differs, possibly owing to a read error. The chain links TRBV9 to TRBJ1-3, with 7 bases fitting TRBD1. This CDR3 has 16 residues. CDR1 is SGDLS and CDR2 is YYNGEE in the germline V gene. The CDR3 DNA reads TGTGCCAGCAGCGTAGAGATGGGGACAGCAGGAAACACCATATACTTT. Translation: CASSVEMGTAGNTIYF. Complete variable domain (other parts from reference TRBV9 and TRBJ1-3): DSGVTQTPKHLITATGQRVTLRCSPRSGDLSVYWYQQSLDQGLQFLIQYYNGEERAKGNILERFSAQQFPDLHSELNLSSLELGDSALYFCASSVEMGTAGNTIYFGEGSWLTVV.

This clonotype has ten or more counts. V is TRBV6-6 and J is TRBJ2-3; TRBD2 matches 8 bases. Germline V gives CDR1 MNHNY, CDR2 SVGAGI (reference sequence). The CDR3 has 18 residues. The V gene end was trimmed by 2 bases and the J gene end by 4 bases; junction bases not matched to a gene: 14. The CDR3 here is CASSYTSLAGSSPDTQYF. The DNA of the CDR3 is TGTGCCAGCAGTTACACCTCATTAGCGGGATCGAGCCCAGATACGCAGTATTTT.

The genes are TRBV4-1 and TRBJ2-7, with 10 bases matching TRBD2. This CDR3 has 15 amino acids. J was trimmed by 3 bases and V by 5 bases; bases with no gene match: 7. Looked up from germline, CDR1 is MGHRA and CDR2 is YSYEKL. CDR3 in amino acids: CASSYRTSGGYEQYF. CDR3 nucleotide sequence: TGCGCCAGCAGCTATCGGACTAGCGGTGGCTACGAGCAGTACTTC.

In its sample, this clonotype was seen many times. This chain uses TRBV27 with TRBJ2-2, with TRBD2 matching over 9 bases. This CDR3 contains 16 residues. Trimming removed 5 bases from V and 1 base from J; junction bases left unmatched: 5. Germline values: CDR1 MNHEY, CDR2 SMNVEV (reference sequence). The CDR3 sequence is CASSDRTSENTGELFF. CDR3 DNA: TGTGCCAGCAGTGATAGGACTAGCGAGAACACCGGGGAGCTGTTTTTT.

In this sample, this clonotype turned up a few times. This chain links TRBV27 with TRBJ2-7, with TRBD2 identical over 8 bases. Germline V CDR1 and CDR2: MNHEY, SMNVEV (reference sequence). The CDR3 sequence is 13 residues long. J gave up 4 bases and V 3 bases, and 2 bases lay outside the gene matches. The CDR3 protein is CASSFSGVYEQYF. As DNA, the CDR3 is TGTGCCAGCAGTTTTAGCGGGGTTTACGAGCAGTACTTC.

This clonotype was detected ten times or more. The chain couples TRBV10-3 to TRBJ1-3; no firm D call. The V end was cut by 7 bases, the J end by 0 bases, with 4 bases between. The CDR3 is made up of 12 amino acids. CDR1 is ENHRY and CDR2 is SYGVKD in the germline V gene. In DNA, the CDR3 is TGTGCCATCACTGTCTCTGGAAACACCATATATTTT. The encoded protein is CAITVSGNTIYF.

Concerning this clonotype: Just one base apart from a much larger clone, this may be a read error. The chain couples TRBV5-3 to TRBJ2-3; 16 bases match TRBD2. TRBV5-3 qualifies as an ORF whose function is uncertain. V lost 8 bases, J lost 6 bases, and 6 bases stayed unmatched. The CDR3 covers 15 residues. In DNA form, the CDR3 reads TGTGCCAGCAAGGGACTAGCGGGAGGGTCTGATACGCAGTATTTT. Its protein is CASKGLAGGSDTQYF.